What follows are 21 T cell receptor beta chains derived from one specimen sequenced in a study of blood T cell repertoires in COVID-19 (TCRdb year 2020). Library method: the immunoSEQ multiplex PCR assay. This is the immuneACCESS table as TCRdb keeps it, with only in-frame sequences that have V and J called. A part of the clones is gone; compared with another copy, unresolved V genes explain less than half, and the rest is unexplained. This sample is represented by under 300,000 clones; approximately 86% of them were singletons. Roughly 3.5% of the sample is taken by the ten largest. Sequencing was done on a sample of PBMCs or T cells enriched from blood (not recorded which). The source is a woman aged 40 to 50 with acute COVID-19.

The genes are TRBV3-1 (or the pseudogene TRBV3-2) and TRBJ2-7; 11 nucleotides agree with TRBD2. Germline trimming cut 0 bases from V and 3 bases from J; bases unmatched to any gene: 10. CDR1 is LGHDT, CDR2 YNNKEL, per germline (reference sequence). This CDR3 has 18 amino acids. The CDR3 nucleotides are TGTGCCAGCAGCCAAGAAGGAAGCAGACTAGCGGGAAACTACGAGCAGTACTTC. This translates into CASSQEGSRLAGNYEQYF.

This chain connects TRBV27 to TRBJ1-4; 8 bases line up with TRBD1. Germline values: CDR1 MNHEY, CDR2 SMNVEV (reference sequence). There are 16 residues in the CDR3. V shed 3 bases, J shed 4 bases, and the junction held 7 bases outside the gene matches. CDR3 nucleotides: TGTGCCAGCAGTTTCCGGCAGGGGGCCTTTAATGAAAAACTGTTTTTT. Translating it yields CASSFRQGAFNEKLFF.

CDR3 protein: CASSLDRAGANVLTF. The CDR3 bases are TGTGCCAGCAGCTTGGACAGGGCTGGGGCCAACGTCCTGACTTTC. The chain recombines TRBV11-2 with TRBJ2-6; the match to TRBD1 covers 8 bases. Unmatched junction bases numbered 0, after V lost 3 bases and J lost 2 bases. Germline V gene lookup returns CDR1 SGHAT and CDR2 FQNNGV. The length of the CDR3 is 15 residues.

CDR3 sequence reads: CASRRRDTGELFF. The CDR3 bases are TGTGCCAGCAGAAGGAGGGACACCGGGGAGCTGTTTTTT. The chain is built from TRBV12-3 or TRBV12-4 and TRBJ2-2; possible D gene TRBD2, 6 bases. The CDR3 runs 13 residues. V dropped 6 bases and J dropped 3 bases, with 8 bases sitting between them.

This chain uses TRBV19 with TRBJ2-1; the D is unclear. The CDR3 has 15 residues. The ends were cut back, 6 bases at V and 5 bases at J, with 17 bases in the middle. The germline V gene encodes CDR1 LNHDA and CDR2 SQIVND (reference sequence). CDR3 nucleotides: TGTGCCAGTAGCCCCCCGCCCATTACTAACAATGAGCAGTTCTTC. Translation: CASSPPPITNNEQFF.

The chain uses TRBV19 and TRBJ2-1; 9 bases match TRBD1. Per the germline V gene, CDR1 is LNHDA and CDR2 is SQIVND (reference sequence). The CDR3 runs to 14 residues. V dropped 3 bases and J dropped 7; count of bases not matched to a gene: 4. Here the CDR3 reads CASSMSGTGNEQFF. For the CDR3, the DNA is TGTGCCAGTAGTATGAGCGGGACAGGGAATGAGCAGTTCTTC. The entire variable domain, with the rest obtained from reference TRBV19 and TRBJ2-1, is as follows: DGGITQSPKYLFRKEGQNVTLSCEQNLNHDAMYWYRQDPGQGLRLIYYSQIVNDFQKGDIAEGYSVSREKKESFPLTVTSAQKNPTAFYLCASSMSGTGNEQFFGPGTRLTVL.

This chain joins TRBV30 and TRBJ2-7, with TRBD2 identical over 10 bases. The germline V gene has CDR1 GTSNPN and CDR2 SVGIG (reference sequence). The CDR3 is made up of 14 amino acids. Trimming cost V 0 bases and J 3 bases; bases outside gene matches: 2. In DNA form, the CDR3 reads TGTGCCTGGAGTGTTCTAGCGGGAGTCTACGAGCAGTACTTC. This encodes CAWSVLAGVYEQYF. Looking up the rest from reference TRBV30 and TRBJ2-7 gives the full variable domain: SQTIHQWPATLVQPVGSPLSLECTVEGTSNPNLYWYRQAAGRGLQLLFYSVGIGQISSEVPQNLSASRPQDRQFILSSKKLLLSDSGFYLCAWSVLAGVYEQYFGPGTRLTVT.

The chain has TRBV11-2 and TRBJ1-6; D uncertain. Looked up from germline, CDR1 is SGHAT and CDR2 is FQNNGV. V was shortened by 2 bases and J by 14 bases, with 16 bases between the two germline ends. The CDR3 covers 14 residues. For the CDR3, the DNA is TGTGCCAGCAGCTTAATAAACCCGGGTTCCGCCCTCCACTTT. It is translated as CASSLINPGSALHF.

The chain employs TRBV6-5 and TRBJ2-5; 7 bases are a match to TRBD2. The length of the CDR3 is 15 residues. Unmatched junction bases numbered 6, after V lost 0 bases and J lost 5 bases. Germline assignment: CDR1 MNHEY and CDR2 SVGAGI. The CDR3: CASSYSIAGGETQYF. The CDR3 DNA follows: TGTGCCAGCAGTTACTCGATCGCCGGGGGGGAGACCCAGTACTTC.

The rearrangement links TRBV3-1 (or the pseudogene TRBV3-2) to TRBJ2-7, with 7 bases lining up with TRBD2. Germline CDR1 is LGHDT and CDR2 is YNNKEL (reference sequence). After removal of 4 bases from V and 6 bases from J, the junction contained 15 bases not matched to a gene. The CDR3 is 16 amino acids. CDR3 sequence (DNA): TGTGCCAGCAGCCCATCTCTAGCGGCCGTCGCCAGCGAGCAGTACTTC. Translation gives CASSPSLAAVASEQYF.

The V gene is TRBV6-1, the J gene TRBJ2-7; TRBD1 is a possible D gene (6 bases). Germline V CDR1 and CDR2: MNHNS, SASEGT. The V and J ends lost 3 bases and 9 bases respectively, with 18 bases between them. There are 14 residues in the CDR3. This CDR3 reads CASSEKPGHFPQYF. Here the CDR3 DNA reads TGTGCCAGCAGTGAGAAACCGGGACACTTTCCGCAGTACTTC.

The J gene is TRBJ2-2, the V gene TRBV4-1, with D possibly TRBD2 on 5 matching bases. V gave up 5 bases and J gave up 4 bases, with 8 bases separating them. Germline V gene lookup returns CDR1 MGHRA and CDR2 YSYEKL. This CDR3 spans 13 amino acids. The CDR3 protein is CASSIEGTGELFF. CDR3 DNA sequence: TGCGCCAGCAGCATCGAGGGCACCGGGGAGCTGTTTTTT.

The chain joins TRBV7-8 to TRBJ2-7, with TRBD2 matching 13 bases. The junction had 4 bases not matched to a gene; V was cut back by 5 bases and J by 3 bases. Germline V gives CDR1 SGHVS, CDR2 FQNEAQ. The length of the CDR3 is 15 residues. The CDR3 here is CASSPRTSGSYEQYF. The CDR3 bases are TGTGCCAGCAGCCCACGGACTAGCGGGAGCTACGAGCAGTACTTC.

This rearrangement joins TRBV28 to TRBJ1-5, with unresolved D. This CDR3 spans 14 amino acids. Trimming took off 1 base at V and 5 bases at J, with 9 bases between the two ends. Germline V gene lookup returns CDR1 MDHEN and CDR2 SYDVKM. The CDR3 is CASSLSHGDQPQHF. For the CDR3, the DNA is TGTGCCAGCAGTTTATCCCACGGGGATCAGCCCCAGCATTTT.

The chain joins TRBV12-5 to TRBJ2-1, with TRBD1 identical over 7 bases. Germline lookup yields CDR1 LGHNT and CDR2 FRNRAP. Germline trimming cut 4 bases from V and 6 bases from J; bases unmatched to any gene: 6. There are 14 residues in the CDR3. The CDR3 DNA is TGTGCTAGTGGTTCTCAGGGGGTTATCAATGAGCAGTTCTTC. Translated: CASGSQGVINEQFF.

J is TRBJ2-1 and V is TRBV27, with TRBD2 as a possible D gene (5 bases). CDR3 length: 15 residues. Per germline, CDR1 MNHEY and CDR2 SMNVEV (reference sequence). Trimming took off 5 bases at V and 4 bases at J, with 15 bases between the two ends. The CDR3: CASSQPGGRYNEQFF. The CDR3 DNA follows: TGTGCCAGCAGTCAACCAGGAGGCAGATACAATGAGCAGTTCTTC.

The genes are TRBV7-9 and TRBJ2-1; D remains ambiguous. The CDR3 consists of 14 residues. Germline V gene lookup returns CDR1 SEHNR and CDR2 FQNEAQ (reference sequence). Trimming left V 0 bases short and J 5 bases short, with 8 bases between. Here the CDR3 reads CASSLAFSDNEQFF. The DNA for the CDR3 is TGTGCCAGCAGCTTAGCCTTTTCCGACAATGAGCAGTTCTTC.

This clone appeared many times. Other DNA sequences in the same sample also yield this CDR3. The chain is built from TRBV5-6 and TRBJ2-7, with D maybe TRBD2 (6 bases). The CDR3 is made up of 12 amino acids. CDR1 SGHDT and CDR2 YYEEEE come from the germline V gene. Trimming took off 4 bases at V and 4 bases at J, with 9 bases between the two ends. The CDR3 is CASSAGTYEQYF. In DNA form, the CDR3 reads TGTGCCAGCAGCGCCGGGACTTACGAGCAGTACTTC.

The J gene is TRBJ2-1, the V gene TRBV25-1, with D possibly TRBD2 on 6 matching bases. The CDR3 length is 15 residues. V was trimmed by 6 bases and J by 3 bases, leaving 15 bases between them. Germline CDR1 reads MGHDK; CDR2 reads SYGVNS. CDR3 loop: CASRGTESYYNEQFF. As DNA, the CDR3 is TGTGCCAGCAGGGGGACTGAGAGCTACTACAATGAGCAGTTCTTC.

The chain joins TRBV7-8 to TRBJ2-1; possible D gene TRBD2, 6 bases. Trimming took 5 bases from V and 6 from J, leaving 14 bases between them. This CDR3 is 14 amino acids long. From germline, CDR1 is SGHVS and CDR2 FQNEAQ. CDR3 sequence: CASSQRLDLNEQFF. CDR3 nucleotide sequence: TGTGCCAGCAGCCAAAGACTAGACCTCAATGAGCAGTTCTTC.

This clone was recorded only once. The J gene is TRBJ1-1, the V gene TRBV19; D unclear. CDR1 LNHDA and CDR2 SQIVND come from the germline V gene (reference sequence). The CDR3 covers 13 residues. The V gene lost 9 bases and the J gene lost 1 base, with 12 bases spanning the gap. The CDR3 protein is CASNSGGNTEAFF. The CDR3 DNA reads as TGTGCCAGCAACTCAGGTGGGAACACTGAAGCTTTCTTT. Combining the CDR3 with reference TRBV19 and TRBJ1-1 gives the whole variable domain DGGITQSPKYLFRKEGQNVTLSCEQNLNHDAMYWYRQDPGQGLRLIYYSQIVNDFQKGDIAEGYSVSREKKESFPLTVTSAQKNPTAFYLCASNSGGNTEAFFGQGTRLTVV.